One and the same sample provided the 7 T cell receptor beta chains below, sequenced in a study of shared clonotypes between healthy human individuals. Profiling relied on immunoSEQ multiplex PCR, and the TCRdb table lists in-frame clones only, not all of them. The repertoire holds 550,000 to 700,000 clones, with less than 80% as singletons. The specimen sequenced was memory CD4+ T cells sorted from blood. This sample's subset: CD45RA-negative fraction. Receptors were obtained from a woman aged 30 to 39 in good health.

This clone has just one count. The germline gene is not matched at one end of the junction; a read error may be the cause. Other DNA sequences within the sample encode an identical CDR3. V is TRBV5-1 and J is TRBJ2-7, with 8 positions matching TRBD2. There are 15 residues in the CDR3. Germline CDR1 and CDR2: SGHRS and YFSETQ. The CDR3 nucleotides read TGTGCCAGCAGCTTGGAGGGACTAGGTATCGAGGAGCAGTACTTC. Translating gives CASSLEGLGIEEQYF.

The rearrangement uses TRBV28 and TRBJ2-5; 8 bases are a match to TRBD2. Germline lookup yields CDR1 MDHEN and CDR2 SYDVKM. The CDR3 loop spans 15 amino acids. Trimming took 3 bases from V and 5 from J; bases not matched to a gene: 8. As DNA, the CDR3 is TGTGCCAGCAGTTTCACCGGGAGGGCCAGGGAGACCCAGTACTTC. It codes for CASSFTGRARETQYF.

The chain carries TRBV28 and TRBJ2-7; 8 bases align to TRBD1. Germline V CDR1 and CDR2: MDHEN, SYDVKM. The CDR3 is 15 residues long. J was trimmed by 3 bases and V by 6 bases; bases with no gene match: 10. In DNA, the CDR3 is TGTGCCAGCAGAATGGACAGGGCATGGGGCTACGAGCAGTACTTC. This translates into CASRMDRAWGYEQYF.

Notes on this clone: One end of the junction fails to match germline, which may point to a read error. CDR3 nucleotides: TGTGCCAGCAGCTCGGAAGACTTC. Its translation: CASSSEDF. V and J are TRBV7-8 and TRBJ1-2; D is unclear. The CDR3 is 8 residues long. Germline values: CDR1 SGHVS, CDR2 FQNEAQ.

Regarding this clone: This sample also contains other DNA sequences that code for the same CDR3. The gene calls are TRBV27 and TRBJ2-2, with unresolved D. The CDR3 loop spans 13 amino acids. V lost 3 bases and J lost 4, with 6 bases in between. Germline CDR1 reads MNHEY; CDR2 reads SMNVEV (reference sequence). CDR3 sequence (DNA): TGTGCCAGCAGTTTGGTTCCCACCGGGGAGCTGTTTTTT. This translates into CASSLVPTGELFF.

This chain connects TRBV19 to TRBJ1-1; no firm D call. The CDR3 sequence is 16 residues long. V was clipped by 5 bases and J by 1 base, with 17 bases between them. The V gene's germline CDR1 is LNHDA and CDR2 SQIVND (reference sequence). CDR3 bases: TGTGCCAGTAGTGATCCTCGAGGGCAGACGAACACTGAAGCTTTCTTT. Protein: CASSDPRGQTNTEAFF. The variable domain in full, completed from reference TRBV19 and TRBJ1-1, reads DGGITQSPKYLFRKEGQNVTLSCEQNLNHDAMYWYRQDPGQGLRLIYYSQIVNDFQKGDIAEGYSVSREKKESFPLTVTSAQKNPTAFYLCASSDPRGQTNTEAFFGQGTRLTVV.

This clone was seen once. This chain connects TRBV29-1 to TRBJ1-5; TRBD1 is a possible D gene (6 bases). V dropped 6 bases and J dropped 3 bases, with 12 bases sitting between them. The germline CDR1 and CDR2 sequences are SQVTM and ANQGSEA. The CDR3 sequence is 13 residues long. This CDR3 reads CSVLTGFNQPQHF. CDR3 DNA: TGCAGCGTCCTAACAGGGTTCAATCAGCCCCAGCATTTT.